This TCR beta chain comes out of a study of cytomegalovirus exposure and HLA in healthy donors. Across the whole study: The use of the same platform for the 95 to 150 validation repertoires and the approximately 670 first-cohort repertoires was reported by a later analysis.

Profiled with immunoSEQ multiplex PCR; TCRdb holds only in-frame clones, not every one. Of some 170,000 clones in the sample, approximately 87% are singletons; the top ten hold 5% to 7%. This clone was recorded once. Antigen: not known. CDR1 SNHLY and CDR2 FYNNEI come from the germline V gene. CDR3 length equals 13 residues. The trim removed 10 bases at V and 9 bases at J, leaving 6 bases unmatched. The donors were part of the validation cohort, which consisted of some 120 subjects and was separate from the first cohort of 600 to 850 subjects. Study outcomes and limitations: Most TCR sequences showed up rarely, but some public TCRs showed up in many donors. According to reports, the classifier identified cytomegalovirus status with high specificity and sensitivity.

This chain joins TRBV2 and TRBJ2-1, with 13 bases that match TRBD2. The TCR was taken from a woman in her 30s in good health and CMV-seronegative. Sequenced sample: PBMCs. The CDR3 nucleotides are TGTGCCATCGCCGGGACTAGCGGGACTGAGCAGTTCTTC. This encodes CAIAGTSGTEQFF.